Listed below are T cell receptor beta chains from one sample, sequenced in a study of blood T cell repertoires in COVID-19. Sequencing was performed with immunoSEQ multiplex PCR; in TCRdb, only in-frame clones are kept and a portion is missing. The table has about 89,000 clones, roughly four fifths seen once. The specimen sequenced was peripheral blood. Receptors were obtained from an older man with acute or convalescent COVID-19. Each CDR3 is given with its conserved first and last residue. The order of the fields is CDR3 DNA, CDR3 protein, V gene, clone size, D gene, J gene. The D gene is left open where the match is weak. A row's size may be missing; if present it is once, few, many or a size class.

TGTGCCACCAGCAGAATTCCTAGCGGGGGTTTAGATGAGCAGTTCTTC CATSRIPSGGLDEQFF TRBV15 NA TRBD2 TRBJ2-1
TGCGCCAGCAGTGAGTCGATGGCCCGGGCGGGTCGGGACTATGGCTACACCTTC CASSESMARAGRDYGYTF TRBV10-2 NA NA TRBJ1-2
TGTGCCACCAGCAGGCCGGGACTAGTGCAGTATTTT CATSRPGLVQYF TRBV15 NA TRBD2 TRBJ2-3
TGTGCCACCAGCACCTGGGGACAGGGACACTACGAGCAGTACTTC CATSTWGQGHYEQYF TRBV15 NA TRBD1 TRBJ2-7
TGTGCCAGCAGTCCTAAACGTCTAGCGGGAGGCCTCGTTTACTACAATGAGCAGTTCTTC CASSPKRLAGGLVYYNEQFF TRBV3-1/TRBV3-2 few TRBD2 TRBJ2-1
TGTGCCAGCTCACCCAGACTGGACAGGGGTTATGGCTACACCTTC CASSPRLDRGYGYTF TRBV18 NA TRBD1 TRBJ1-2
TGCGCCAGCAGCCGCGGGGGGGCATTACCTAACAATGAGCAGTTCTTC CASSRGGALPNNEQFF TRBV5-1 NA TRBD2 TRBJ2-1
TGTGCCAGCCAGGCTAGCGGGACCCCCAGGAGGCAGTACTTC CASQASGTPRRQYF TRBV28 NA TRBD2 TRBJ2-7
TGTGCCAGCACCAAAACCATACAGGCTGAAAAACTGTTTTTT CASTKTIQAEKLFF TRBV11-2 NA NA TRBJ1-4
TGTGCCAGCAACCCAGCGGGAGGGCCCACCCAAGAGACCCAGTACTTC CASNPAGGPTQETQYF TRBV6-2/TRBV6-3 NA TRBD2 TRBJ2-5
TGCGCCAGCAGTGAGTACGGCGGCACCTACAATGAGCAGTTCTTC CASSEYGGTYNEQFF TRBV10-2 NA NA TRBJ2-1
TGTGCCAGCAGCTTAGGACGGGGATTCGCTGAGCAGTTCTTC CASSLGRGFAEQFF TRBV7-9 NA NA TRBJ2-1
TGTGCCAGCAGCTTGGCACTCACCTACACTGAAGCTTTCTTT CASSLALTYTEAFF TRBV5-6 NA NA TRBJ1-1
TGCGCCAGCAGCATTCTCGATGAGCAGTTCTTC CASSILDEQFF TRBV5-1 NA NA TRBJ2-1
TGTGCCAGCAGGTCGGGACTAGGTTACAATGAGCAGTTCTTC CASRSGLGYNEQFF TRBV6-5 many TRBD2 TRBJ2-1
TGCAGCGTCCCCTCGGATGGGCTTTACGAGCAGTACTTC CSVPSDGLYEQYF TRBV29-1 NA NA TRBJ2-7
TGTGCCAGCAGTGAAGTGCACAGCTCCTATAATTCACCCCTCCACTTT CASSEVHSSYNSPLHF TRBV6-1 NA NA TRBJ1-6
TGCGCCAGCAGTGAGTTTCGGGGCTACGAGCAGTACTTC CASSEFRGYEQYF TRBV10-1 NA NA TRBJ2-7
TGTGCCAGCAGGACCGGGACAGGGGTAGAGACCCAGTACTTC CASRTGTGVETQYF TRBV2 NA TRBD1 TRBJ2-5
TGTGCCAGCAGGCCCGAGGTAATGAACACTGAAGCTTTCTTT CASRPEVMNTEAFF TRBV28 NA NA TRBJ1-1
TGTGCCAGCAGCTTAAGTATACAGGGGGAAACTGAAGCTTTCTTT CASSLSIQGETEAFF TRBV13 NA TRBD1 TRBJ1-1
TGTGCCTGGAGAGAGTCGGGAGCCTACAATGAGCAGTTCTTC CAWRESGAYNEQFF TRBV30 NA NA TRBJ2-1
TGTGCCAGCAGTTACTCCCAGGGGGCGGGGGAAAAACTGTTTTTT CASSYSQGAGEKLFF TRBV6-5 NA TRBD1 TRBJ1-4
TGTGCCAGACCCGGGAAGAATAGCAATCAGCCCCAGCATTTT CARPGKNSNQPQHF TRBV21-1 NA NA TRBJ1-5
TGTGCCAGCAGCCTTAGTGGGACAGGGAATGAAAAACTGTTTTTT CASSLSGTGNEKLFF TRBV9 NA TRBD1 TRBJ1-4
TGTGCCAGCAACTCGAACAGGGGGCTTGAAAAACTGTTTTTT CASNSNRGLEKLFF TRBV7-2 NA TRBD1 TRBJ1-4
TGTGCCTGGACAGGACAGGCCTACGAGCAGTACTTC CAWTGQAYEQYF TRBV30 NA TRBD1 TRBJ2-7
TGTGCCACCAGCCGTGGGCCGGAAAGCGGGGGTCATCCTCAGCCCCAGCATTTT CATSRGPESGGHPQPQHF TRBV15 NA NA TRBJ1-5
TGCGCCAGCAGCCCCCCGGGACTAGCGGCAATAAGCACAGATACGCAGTATTTT CASSPPGLAAISTDTQYF TRBV5-1 NA TRBD2 TRBJ2-3
TGCGCCAGCAGCAGCGGACAGGGTGTTGAGACCCAGTACTTC CASSSGQGVETQYF TRBV5-1 NA TRBD1 TRBJ2-5
TGTGCCAGCAAGGGGCAGATCTCTGGGGCCAACGTCCTGACTTTC CASKGQISGANVLTF TRBV7-2 NA NA TRBJ2-6
TGTGCCATCGGGGGGGAGACAGATACGCAGTATTTT CAIGGETDTQYF TRBV10-3 few TRBD2 TRBJ2-3
TGTGCCAGCAGCTCCCTAGCGGGTAATGAGCAGTTCTTC CASSSLAGNEQFF TRBV3-1/TRBV3-2 NA TRBD2 TRBJ2-1
TGTGCCAGCAGCACTACCGGGACAGAAGCTTTCTTT CASSTTGTEAFF TRBV28 NA NA TRBJ1-1
TGTGCCAGCTCACCCGACAGGGGGAGCTCCTACGAGCAGTACTTC CASSPDRGSSYEQYF TRBV18 NA TRBD1 TRBJ2-7
TGTGCCACCAGCAGAGATACTAGCGGGATTAACACAGATACGCAGTATTTT CATSRDTSGINTDTQYF TRBV15 few TRBD2 TRBJ2-3
TGTGCCAGTAGTACCCTACGAGGCTCTGGGGCCAACGTCCTGACTTTC CASSTLRGSGANVLTF TRBV19 NA NA TRBJ2-6